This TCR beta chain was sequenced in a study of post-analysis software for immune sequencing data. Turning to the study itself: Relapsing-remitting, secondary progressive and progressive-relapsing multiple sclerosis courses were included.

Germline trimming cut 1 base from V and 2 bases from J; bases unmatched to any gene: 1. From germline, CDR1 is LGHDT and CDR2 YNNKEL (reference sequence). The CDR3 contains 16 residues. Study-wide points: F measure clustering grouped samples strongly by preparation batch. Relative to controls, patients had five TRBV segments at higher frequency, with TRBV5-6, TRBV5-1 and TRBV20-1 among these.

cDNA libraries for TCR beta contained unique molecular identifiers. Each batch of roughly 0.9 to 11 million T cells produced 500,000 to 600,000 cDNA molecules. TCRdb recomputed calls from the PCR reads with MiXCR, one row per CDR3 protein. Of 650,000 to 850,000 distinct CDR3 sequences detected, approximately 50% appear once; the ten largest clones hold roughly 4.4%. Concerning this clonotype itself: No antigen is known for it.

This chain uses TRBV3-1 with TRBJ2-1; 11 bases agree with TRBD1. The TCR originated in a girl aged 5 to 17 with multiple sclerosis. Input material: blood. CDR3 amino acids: CASSQGGQGAYNEQFF. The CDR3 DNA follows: TGTGCCAGCAGCCAAGGGGGACAGGGGGCCTACAATGAGCAGTTCTTC.